The 21 T cell receptor beta chains given below trace back to one sample, sequenced in a study of blood T cell repertoires in COVID-19. TCRdb's table, derived via immunoSEQ multiplex PCR, lists solely in-frame clones and lacks some. The sample has roughly 250,000 clones, roughly 83% seen once; the top ten hold roughly a tenth. Material: peripheral blood. These receptors were taken from a woman older than 75 with acute or convalescent COVID-19.

The V gene is TRBV7-9, the J gene TRBJ2-1; 10 positions agree with TRBD1. Germline lookup yields CDR1 SEHNR and CDR2 FQNEAQ (reference sequence). This CDR3 has 15 amino acids. Germline trimming cut 6 bases from V and 3 bases from J; bases unmatched to any gene: 5. The CDR3 region has the DNA TGTGCCAGCAGTTCCGACAGGGGGCTCTACAATGAGCAGTTCTTC. Translating it yields CASSSDRGLYNEQFF.

This clone came up a few times. This chain uses TRBV28 with TRBJ1-1; 12 nucleotides match TRBD1. CDR1 is MDHEN, CDR2 SYDVKM, per germline. CDR3 size: 15 residues. Losses at the gene ends were 7 bases for V and 10 bases for J; bases not matched to a gene: 13. Here the CDR3 reads CASIISGTGGRGAFF. The CDR3 DNA sequence: TGTGCCAGCATTATTTCAGGGACAGGGGGCCGTGGAGCTTTCTTT.

The chain's CDR3 is CASSPLTLYNEQFF. CDR3 nucleotide sequence: TGCGCCAGCAGCCCCTTGACATTATACAATGAGCAGTTCTTC. The chain couples TRBV5-1 to TRBJ2-1; D gene ambiguous. The V end was cut by 4 bases, the J end by 4 bases, with 12 bases between. In germline, CDR1 is SGHRS, CDR2 YFSETQ. CDR3 size: 14 residues.

This clone came up once. The V call is TRBV9, the J call TRBJ1-2; 11 positions agree with TRBD1. Germline V lookup: CDR1 SGDLS, CDR2 YYNGEE. With V trimmed by 0 bases and J by 3 bases, 10 bases remained unmatched. This CDR3 contains 18 residues. CDR3 protein: CASSVDAGTGGFHYGYTF. The CDR3, as DNA: TGTGCCAGCAGCGTAGACGCCGGGACAGGGGGGTTTCACTATGGCTACACCTTC.

This clone was counted between two and nine times. The J gene is TRBJ2-3, the V gene TRBV7-9; 10 bases fit TRBD2. The CDR3 loop spans 17 amino acids. Germline lookup yields CDR1 SEHNR and CDR2 FQNEAQ (reference sequence). V lost 7 bases, J lost 4 bases, and 14 bases stayed unmatched. Here the CDR3 DNA reads TGTGCCAGCACCGCCCTAGTCAGCGGGGGGGATGCAGATACGCAGTATTTT. It encodes CASTALVSGGDADTQYF.

This clone was counted a single time. The V call is TRBV6-5, the J call TRBJ2-1, with TRBD2 identical over 9 bases. Per the germline V gene, CDR1 is MNHEY and CDR2 is SVGAGI. With 6 bases clipped from V and 2 bases from J, the junction kept 5 bases outside the gene matches. CDR3 length: 15 amino acids. The CDR3 loop reads CASRPSGGPYNEQFF. DNA for the CDR3: TGTGCCAGCAGACCCAGCGGGGGGCCCTACAATGAGCAGTTCTTC.

Ten or more counts support this clone. The chain links TRBV19 to TRBJ1-4; D remains ambiguous. The germline gives CDR1 LNHDA, CDR2 SQIVND (reference sequence). There are 14 residues in the CDR3. The V end lost 3 bases, the J end lost 6 bases, and 11 bases lay between the germline ends. CDR3 region: CASSIGRYHEKLFF. The CDR3 DNA reads TGTGCCAGTAGTATCGGCAGGTATCATGAAAAACTGTTTTTT.

The rearrangement joins TRBV4-1 to TRBJ2-5; 15 bases agree with TRBD2. The CDR3 is 17 amino acids. The V gene's germline CDR1 is MGHRA and CDR2 YSYEKL. The V segment lost 4 bases and the J segment 2 bases; nucleotides outside the gene matches: 5. The CDR3 loop reads CASSRGTSGGLQETQYF. The DNA of the CDR3 is TGCGCCAGCAGCCGGGGGACTAGCGGGGGGCTACAAGAGACCCAGTACTTC.

There are a few counts of this clone. This sequence joins TRBV14 and TRBJ1-1, with 7 positions matching TRBD1. With 4 bases clipped from V and 4 bases from J, the junction kept 9 bases outside the gene matches. CDR1 and CDR2 from the germline V gene are SGHDN and FVKESK. The CDR3 is 15 residues long. In DNA, the CDR3 is TGTGCCAGCAGCCGGTCGGAGGGGGCGAGCACTGAAGCTTTCTTT. Protein product: CASSRSEGASTEAFF.

This clone was counted only a few times. The same CDR3 can be traced to other DNA sequences in this sample. This rearrangement joins TRBV7-3 to TRBJ1-1; possibly TRBD1 for D (5 bases). Germline V gives CDR1 SGHTA, CDR2 FQGTGA. There are 13 residues in the CDR3. The V end was cut by 1 base, the J end by 4 bases, with 7 bases between. CDR3 sequence: CASSLRRGTEAFF. The CDR3 DNA follows: TGTGCCAGCAGCTTAAGAAGGGGCACTGAAGCTTTCTTT.

Comments on this clone: The sample has other DNA sequences that encode this CDR3 too. The chain recombines TRBV6-5 with TRBJ1-4; 8 bases align to TRBD1. Losses at the gene ends were 3 bases for V and 0 bases for J; bases not matched to a gene: 3. Germline V lookup: CDR1 MNHEY, CDR2 SVGAGI. This CDR3 comprises 16 residues. CDR3 in DNA: TGTGCCAGCAGTTATGGGACAGGCCCAACTAATGAAAAACTGTTTTTT. As protein: CASSYGTGPTNEKLFF.

There are a few counts of this clone. The V call is TRBV28, the J call TRBJ1-6; a possible D gene is TRBD1 (6 bases). V shed 4 bases and J shed 7 bases, with 14 bases lying between them. The CDR3 consists of 15 residues. The V gene's germline CDR1 is MDHEN and CDR2 SYDVKM. As DNA, the CDR3 is TGTGCCAGCAGTTCCGACGACAGGAGAAATTCACCCCTCCACTTT. Translating gives CASSSDDRRNSPLHF.

This clone has a single count. This chain uses TRBV27 with TRBJ1-2, with 7 bases lining up with TRBD1. Germline CDR1 reads MNHEY; CDR2 reads SMNVEV (reference sequence). The CDR3 has 15 amino acids. Losses at the gene ends were 5 bases for V and 0 bases for J; bases not matched to a gene: 6. Written as DNA, the CDR3 is TGTGCCAGCAGTACACGACAGGGCCCTAACTATGGCTACACCTTC. It encodes CASSTRQGPNYGYTF.

The rearrangement uses TRBV4-1 and TRBJ1-1; no clear D. The CDR3 has 15 amino acids. CDR1 and CDR2 from the germline V gene are MGHRA and YSYEKL. V lost 0 bases and J 2 bases, leaving 10 bases between the germline ends. This chain's CDR3 is CASSQESGLNTEAFF. The CDR3 DNA sequence: TGCGCCAGCAGCCAAGAGAGCGGGTTAAACACTGAAGCTTTCTTT.

Points on this clone: Other nucleotide sequences from this sample produce the same CDR3. V is TRBV19 and J is TRBJ2-5; 8 positions match TRBD2. After removal of 3 bases from V and 1 base from J, the junction contained 1 base not matched to a gene. CDR1 LNHDA and CDR2 SQIVND come from the germline V gene (reference sequence). The length of the CDR3 is 14 residues. Here the CDR3 DNA reads TGTGCCAGTAGTATCGGGGGGGGCCAAGAGACCCAGTACTTC. Protein product: CASSIGGGQETQYF. The full variable domain, with the rest looked up from reference TRBV19 and TRBJ2-5, is DGGITQSPKYLFRKEGQNVTLSCEQNLNHDAMYWYRQDPGQGLRLIYYSQIVNDFQKGDIAEGYSVSREKKESFPLTVTSAQKNPTAFYLCASSIGGGQETQYFGPGTRLLVL.

The CDR3 here is CASSPGTKETQYF. The CDR3 DNA is TGTGCCAGCTCCCCAGGGACTAAAGAGACCCAGTACTTC. The gene calls are TRBV18 and TRBJ2-5; 7 positions match TRBD2. From germline, CDR1 is KGHSH and CDR2 LQKENI. V shed 6 bases, J shed 3 bases, and the junction held 4 bases outside the gene matches. There are 13 residues in the CDR3.

The chain couples TRBV25-1 to TRBJ1-4; D may be TRBD1 (6 bases). This CDR3 region has 15 residues. From germline, CDR1 is MGHDK and CDR2 SYGVNS. V was cut by 1 base and J by 4 bases, with 10 bases left in between. CDR3 DNA: TGTGCCAGCAGTGAATCAACAGGGTTTAATGAAAAACTGTTTTTT. The encoded protein is CASSESTGFNEKLFF. Together with reference TRBV25-1 and TRBJ1-4, the CDR3 gives the full variable domain: EADIYQTPRYLVIGTGKKITLECSQTMGHDKMYWYQQDPGMELHLIHYSYGVNSTEKGDLSSESTVSRIRTEHFPLTLESARPSHTSQYLCASSESTGFNEKLFFGSGTQLSVL.

The chain links TRBV28 to TRBJ1-5; 8 positions match TRBD1. The CDR3 sequence is 16 residues long. Per germline, CDR1 MDHEN and CDR2 SYDVKM. V lost 7 bases to trimming and J lost 4 bases; unmatched junction nucleotides: 12. The CDR3, as DNA: TGTGCCAGCACCACGACCACAGGGGGAAATAATCAGCCCCAGCATTTT. Translated: CASTTTTGGNNQPQHF.

This rearrangement joins TRBV2 to TRBJ1-4; 7 bases fit TRBD1. In germline, CDR1 is SNHLY, CDR2 FYNNEI. The V segment lost 8 bases and the J segment 5 bases; nucleotides outside the gene matches: 5. This CDR3 has 13 amino acids. CDR3 sequence: CASGGTANEKLFF. The CDR3 bases are TGTGCCAGCGGGGGGACAGCGAATGAAAAACTGTTTTTT.

The chain recombines TRBV5-1 with TRBJ1-6; 9 bases match TRBD1. CDR1 is SGHRS and CDR2 is YFSETQ in the germline V gene. Trimming cost V 0 bases and J 3 bases; bases outside gene matches: 1. The CDR3 runs to 16 residues. The CDR3 spells CASSLEGQGYNSPLHF. The DNA for the CDR3 is TGCGCCAGCAGCTTGGAGGGACAGGGCTATAATTCACCCCTCCACTTT.

The gene calls are TRBV7-9 and TRBJ2-3, with TRBD2 matching 8 bases. Germline CDR1 reads SEHNR; CDR2 reads FQNEAQ (reference sequence). V dropped 1 base and J dropped 6; count of bases not matched to a gene: 6. There are 15 residues in the CDR3. CDR3 amino acids: CASSLGTSHTDTQYF. The CDR3 DNA reads TGTGCCAGCAGCTTAGGGACTAGCCATACGGATACGCAGTATTTT.